This T cell receptor beta chain is from a study of CD8+ T cells in alopecia areata. Overall study: Once tofacitinib had been taken for 6 to 18 months, 6 months off drug followed.

The authors extracted RNA and reverse transcribed it into cDNA as the sequencing template. Using immunoSEQ multiplex PCR, the repertoire was profiled, and TCRdb retains in-frame clones only, with some absent. The data contain under 85,000 clones, 45% to 50% of them seen just once; the ten biggest clones take up 15% to 20%. The V gene's germline CDR1 is SGDLS and CDR2 YYNGEE. Trimming removed 3 bases at V and 6 bases at J, with 21 bases between. The CDR3 spans 16 residues. This rearrangement joins TRBV9 to TRBJ1-2; perhaps TRBD1 as D (5 bases). The specimen comprised CD8+ T cells sorted from blood, sampled at week 0. This TCR was recovered from a human donor with alopecia areata. CDR3 DNA: TGTGCCAGCAGCGAGGGCAGGGACGGCCGAGCCCATGGCTACACCTTC. Translation: CASSEGRDGRAHGYTF.